This entry concerns a single T cell receptor (beta chain). These data belong to a study of blood T cell repertoires in COVID-19. The method was immunoSEQ multiplex PCR; TCRdb's version includes in-frame clones alone and lacks a portion of them. The repertoire holds about 240,000 clones, with 82% as singletons. The specimen was peripheral blood. The TCR originated in an older woman with active or convalescent COVID-19.

CDR3 sequence (DNA): TGTGCCAGCATCCCTTTGGGGGGGGCGGGCCATGAGCAGTTCTTC. This translates into CASIPLGGAGHEQFF. The chain combines TRBV2 with TRBJ2-1, with a weak D call TRBD2 (7 bases). The V and J ends lost 7 bases and 8 bases respectively, with 21 bases between them. The CDR3 extends over 15 amino acids. The germline V gene encodes CDR1 SNHLY and CDR2 FYNNEI.